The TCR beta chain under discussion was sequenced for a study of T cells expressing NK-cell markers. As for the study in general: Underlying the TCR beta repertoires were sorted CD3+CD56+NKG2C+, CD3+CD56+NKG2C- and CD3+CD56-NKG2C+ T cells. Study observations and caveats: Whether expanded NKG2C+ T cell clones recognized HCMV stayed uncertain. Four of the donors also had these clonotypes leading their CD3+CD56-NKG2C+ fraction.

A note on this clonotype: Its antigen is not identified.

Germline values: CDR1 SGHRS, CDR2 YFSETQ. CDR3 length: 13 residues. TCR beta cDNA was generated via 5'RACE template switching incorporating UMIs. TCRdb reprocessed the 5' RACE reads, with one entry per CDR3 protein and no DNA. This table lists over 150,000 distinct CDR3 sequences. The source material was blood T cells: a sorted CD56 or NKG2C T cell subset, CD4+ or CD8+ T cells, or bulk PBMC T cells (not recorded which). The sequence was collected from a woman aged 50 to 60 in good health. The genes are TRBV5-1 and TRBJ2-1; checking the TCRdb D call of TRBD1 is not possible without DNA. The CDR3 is CASSPRPGNEQFF.